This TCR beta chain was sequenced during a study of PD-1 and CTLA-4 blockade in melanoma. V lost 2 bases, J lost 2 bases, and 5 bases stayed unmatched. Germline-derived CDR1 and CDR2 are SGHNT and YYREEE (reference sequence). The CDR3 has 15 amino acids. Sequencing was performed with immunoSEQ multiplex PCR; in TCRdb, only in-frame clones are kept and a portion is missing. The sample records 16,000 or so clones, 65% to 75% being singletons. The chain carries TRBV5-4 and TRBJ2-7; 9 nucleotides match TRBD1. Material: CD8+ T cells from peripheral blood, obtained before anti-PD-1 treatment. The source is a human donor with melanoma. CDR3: CASSFTGTGTYEQYF. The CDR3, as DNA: TGTGCCAGCAGCTTCACCGGGACAGGGACCTACGAGCAGTACTTC. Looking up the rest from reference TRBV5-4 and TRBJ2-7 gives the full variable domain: ETGVTQSPTHLIKTRGQQVTLRCSSQSGHNTVSWYQQALGQGPQFIFQYYREEENGRGNFPPRFSGLQFPNYSSELNVNALELDDSALYLCASSFTGTGTYEQYFGPGTRLTVT.